The 31 T cell receptor beta chains reported below all come from one sample, sequenced in a study of cytomegalovirus exposure and HLA in healthy donors. It was with 60 Vbeta and 13 Jbeta primers that the PCR ran. Profiled with immunoSEQ multiplex PCR; TCRdb holds only in-frame clones, not every one. In the table there are a few hundred thousand clones, 80% to 90% of which are singletons. Sequencing was performed on PBMCs. These TCRs come from a man aged 25 to 40 in good health and CMV-seronegative.

J is TRBJ1-4 and V is TRBV28; D perhaps matches TRBD1 (5 bases). The V end was cut by 8 bases, the J end by 4 bases, with 26 bases between. This CDR3 spans 18 amino acids. Germline CDR1 and CDR2: MDHEN and SYDVKM. In nucleotides, the CDR3 is TGTGCCAGCGCCCCTCCAGGGCAGGGTTGGGGCGGTAATGAAAAACTGTTTTTT. Protein product: CASAPPGQGWGGNEKLFF. Complete variable domain (other parts from reference TRBV28 and TRBJ1-4): DVKVTQSSRYLVKRTGEKVFLECVQDMDHENMFWYRQDPGLGLRLIYFSYDVKMKEKGDIPEGYSVSREKKERFSLILESASTNQTSMYLCASAPPGQGWGGNEKLFFGSGTQLSVL.

The chain combines TRBV7-6 with TRBJ2-3, with a tentative D call TRBD1 (6 bases). The germline V gene has CDR1 SGHVS and CDR2 FNYEAQ. Between the trimmed V and J ends, which lost 5 bases and 6 bases, there was a span of 24 bases. This CDR3 contains 17 residues. The CDR3 reads CASSPPRWGPYPDTQYF. CDR3 DNA sequence: TGTGCCAGCAGCCCCCCAAGGTGGGGGCCTTATCCGGATACGCAGTATTTT.

The V and J genes are TRBV10-3 and TRBJ2-1; D call uncertain. The CDR3 covers 14 residues. The ends were cut back, 4 bases at V and 0 bases at J, with 7 bases in the middle. Germline V gene data show CDR1 as ENHRY and CDR2 as SYGVKD. The CDR3: CAISVTGSYNEQFF. Written as DNA, the CDR3 is TGTGCCATCAGTGTAACGGGCTCCTACAATGAGCAGTTCTTC.

This chain links TRBV11-2 with TRBJ2-3; 9 nucleotides match TRBD2. Germline trimming cut 1 base from V and 11 bases from J; bases unmatched to any gene: 13. The CDR3 consists of 16 residues. Germline V CDR1 and CDR2: SGHAT, FQNNGV. CDR3 coding DNA: TGTGCCAGCAGCTTAGTCCCCAGCGGGGGGCTAGGAGGGCAGTATTTT. Amino acid sequence: CASSLVPSGGLGGQYF.

The gene calls are TRBV5-6 and TRBJ1-1; 8 bases are a match to TRBD1. Germline lookup yields CDR1 SGHDT and CDR2 YYEEEE. The V gene end was trimmed by 0 bases and the J gene end by 4 bases; junction bases not matched to a gene: 2. CDR3 length: 14 residues. DNA for the CDR3: TGTGCCAGCAGCTTGGGACAGGGGCGCACTGAAGCTTTCTTT. This codes for CASSLGQGRTEAFF.

The gene calls are TRBV9 and TRBJ2-7; TRBD1 agrees at 11 bases. V lost 2 bases and J lost 5; bases outside the gene matches: 3. The CDR3 spans 14 residues. CDR1 SGDLS and CDR2 YYNGEE come from the germline V gene. CDR3 DNA: TGTGCCAGCAGCGTGTGGACAGGGGGCGACGAGCAGTACTTC. Its translation is CASSVWTGGDEQYF.

V gene TRBV7-9 combines with J gene TRBJ2-7; 9 positions match TRBD1. The CDR3 is 17 amino acids. V shed 2 bases and J 5 bases; nucleotides not matched to a gene: 13. Germline values: CDR1 SEHNR, CDR2 FQNEAQ (reference sequence). The CDR3 here is CASSLPSAGTGTHEQYF. The CDR3 coding sequence is TGTGCCAGCAGCTTACCATCGGCCGGGACAGGGACCCACGAGCAGTACTTC. Combining the CDR3 with reference TRBV7-9 and TRBJ2-7 gives the whole variable domain DTGVSQNPRHKITKRGQNVTFRCDPISEHNRLYWYRQTLGQGPEFLTYFQNEAQLEKSRLLSDRFSAERPKGSFSTLEIQRTEQGDSAMYLCASSLPSAGTGTHEQYFGPGTRLTVT.

The V and J genes are TRBV4-1 and TRBJ2-3; 11 bases are a match to TRBD2. Trimming at V came to 0 bases and at J to 5 bases, leaving 4 bases not matched to a gene. This CDR3 comprises 16 residues. Germline lookup yields CDR1 MGHRA and CDR2 YSYEKL. DNA for the CDR3: TGCGCCAGCAGCCAAGATAGCGGGGGGGCTGGAGATACGCAGTATTTT. It specifies CASSQDSGGAGDTQYF.

This clone was seen a handful of times. The chain is built from TRBV4-1 and TRBJ2-1; 11 positions match TRBD1. CDR3 length: 16 residues. V was pared by 6 bases and J by 2 bases, with 6 bases of the junction left unmatched. Germline assignment: CDR1 MGHRA and CDR2 YSYEKL. DNA for the CDR3: TGCGCCAGCAGGAGGCAGGGACAGGGGGCCTACAATGAGCAGTTCTTC. Residues: CASRRQGQGAYNEQFF.

Notes on this clone: One end of the junction does not line up with germline, which may come from a read error. The CDR3 DNA sequence: TGCAGCGTTGAGGCCAGGGTGGGGCAAGGGACCCAGTACTTC. Encoded protein: CSVEARVGQGTQYF. This rearrangement joins TRBV29-1 to TRBJ2-5; the D gene is possibly TRBD1 (5 bases). Germline values: CDR1 SQVTM, CDR2 ANQGSEA. The CDR3 spans 14 residues. The whole variable domain, filled in from reference TRBV29-1 and TRBJ2-5, reads SAVISQKPSRDICQRGTSLTIQCQVDSQVTMMFWYRQQPGQSLTLIATANQGSEATYESGFVIDKFPISRPNLTFSTLTVSNMSPEDSSIYLCSVEARVGQGTQYFGPGTRLLVL.

This chain uses TRBV5-6 with TRBJ2-7, with 10 bases aligning to TRBD2. CDR1 and CDR2 from the germline V gene are SGHDT and YYEEEE. The CDR3 is made up of 17 amino acids. The trim removed 2 bases at V and 0 bases at J, leaving 8 bases unmatched. CDR3 in amino acids: CASSFYSGGASSYEQYF. CDR3 coding DNA: TGTGCCAGCAGCTTTTACAGCGGGGGGGCGAGCTCCTACGAGCAGTACTTC.

This clone was found a few times. This rearrangement joins TRBV5-4 to TRBJ1-2; D remains ambiguous. V was trimmed by 0 bases and J by 4 bases, leaving 7 bases between them. The length of the CDR3 is 13 residues. Germline values: CDR1 SGHNT, CDR2 YYREEE (reference sequence). CDR3 coding DNA: TGTGCCAGCAGCTTGGATATGTTCTATGGCTACACCTTC. Its translation: CASSLDMFYGYTF.

The chain couples TRBV27 to TRBJ2-1; a weak D match, TRBD1 (6 bases). This CDR3 is built from 12 residues. Between the trimmed V and J ends, which lost 5 bases and 12 bases, there was a span of 14 bases. Germline lookup yields CDR1 MNHEY and CDR2 SMNVEV (reference sequence). The CDR3 DNA sequence: TGTGCCAGCAGTGGAACCAGGGGTTCGCAGTTCTTC. As protein: CASSGTRGSQFF.

The rearrangement uses TRBV7-9 and TRBJ1-4; 7 bases align to TRBD1. The CDR3 is 17 residues long. V lost 5 bases, J lost 2 bases, and 11 bases stayed unmatched. In germline, CDR1 is SEHNR, CDR2 FQNEAQ (reference sequence). CDR3 loop: CASSPRERGLTNEKLFF. DNA of the CDR3: TGTGCCAGCAGCCCCCGGGAGAGGGGGCTCACTAATGAAAAACTGTTTTTT.

This chain links TRBV7-9 with TRBJ1-3; a possible D gene is TRBD1 (5 bases). The CDR3 extends over 15 amino acids. CDR1 is SEHNR, CDR2 FQNEAQ, per germline (reference sequence). V lost 2 bases, J lost 2 bases, and 10 bases lay in between. The CDR3 DNA follows: TGTGCCAGCAGCTTACAGGGTATTACTGGAAACACCATATATTTT. It is translated as CASSLQGITGNTIYF. Looking up the rest from reference TRBV7-9 and TRBJ1-3 gives the full variable domain: DTGVSQNPRHKITKRGQNVTFRCDPISEHNRLYWYRQTLGQGPEFLTYFQNEAQLEKSRLLSDRFSAERPKGSFSTLEIQRTEQGDSAMYLCASSLQGITGNTIYFGEGSWLTVV.

The chain combines TRBV7-2 with TRBJ2-1; TRBD2 agrees at 10 bases. V lost 5 bases to trimming and J lost 3 bases; unmatched junction nucleotides: 4. The CDR3 runs 15 residues. Looked up from germline, CDR1 is SGHTA and CDR2 is FQGNSA. Written as DNA, the CDR3 is TGTGCCAGCAGCATTAGCGGGGGGAACTACAATGAGCAGTTCTTC. It encodes CASSISGGNYNEQFF.

The rearrangement joins TRBV5-1 to TRBJ1-1; no clear D gene. With 4 bases removed from V and 2 bases from J, the gap between germline ends came to 12 bases. Germline lookup yields CDR1 SGHRS and CDR2 YFSETQ. The CDR3 extends over 14 amino acids. The chain's CDR3 is CASSIAGLNTEAFF. CDR3 DNA: TGCGCCAGCAGCATTGCGGGCCTTAACACTGAAGCTTTCTTT. The entire variable domain, with the rest obtained from reference TRBV5-1 and TRBJ1-1, is as follows: KAGVTQTPRYLIKTRGQQVTLSCSPISGHRSVSWYQQTPGQGLQFLFEYFSETQRNKGNFPGRFSGRQFSNSRSEMNVSTLELGDSALYLCASSIAGLNTEAFFGQGTRLTVV.

The rearrangement joins TRBV6-5 to TRBJ1-6; a weak D match, TRBD1 (6 bases). This CDR3 spans 16 amino acids. V lost 0 bases and J 8 bases, leaving 14 bases between the germline ends. Germline loops: CDR1 MNHEY, CDR2 SVGAGI. The CDR3 DNA follows: TGTGCCAGCAGTTACTCTGGGGGACATCCGGATTCACCCCTCCACTTT. Its translation: CASSYSGGHPDSPLHF.

The rearrangement uses TRBV5-1 and TRBJ2-7; D might be TRBD2 (6 bases). The end of the DNA is better explained by TRBJ2-1, so the J call may be wrong. The CDR3 sequence is 14 residues long. Germline V gene data show CDR1 as SGHRS and CDR2 as YFSETQ. CDR3 amino acids: CASSLAGRYNEQFF. CDR3 nucleotide sequence: TGCGCCAGCAGCTTGGCTGGGAGGTACAATGAGCAGTTCTTC.

This clone appeared a few times. J is TRBJ1-3 and V is TRBV9; D call uncertain. This CDR3 is built from 13 residues. CDR1 and CDR2 (germline): SGDLS, YYNGEE. V was clipped by 4 bases and J by 1 base, with 6 bases between them. The CDR3 loop is CASSRFSGNTIYF. CDR3 bases: TGTGCCAGCAGCCGTTTTTCTGGAAACACCATATATTTT.

Turning to this clone: This CDR3 is also generated by other DNA sequences in the sample. The chain employs TRBV5-1 and TRBJ2-7, with 11 bases lining up with TRBD1. This CDR3 comprises 13 residues. Germline-derived CDR1 and CDR2 are SGHRS and YFSETQ. V was clipped by 3 bases and J by 6 bases; unmatched bases: 2. CDR3 protein: CASSWDRGSEQYF. The CDR3 DNA is TGCGCCAGCAGCTGGGACAGGGGGAGCGAGCAGTACTTC.

The rearrangement joins TRBV27 to TRBJ1-2; no clear D. CDR3 length: 14 residues. Germline CDR1 and CDR2: MNHEY and SMNVEV (reference sequence). With 2 bases removed from V and 4 bases from J, the gap between germline ends came to 11 bases. CDR3 region: CASSLEGTAYGYTF. CDR3 in DNA: TGTGCCAGCAGTTTAGAGGGAACCGCCTATGGCTACACCTTC.

The chain links TRBV19 to TRBJ2-1; TRBD2 might be the D (6 bases). With 8 bases removed from V and 5 bases from J, the gap between germline ends came to 7 bases. This CDR3 is 11 amino acids long. The V gene's germline CDR1 is LNHDA and CDR2 SQIVND (reference sequence). The CDR3 DNA sequence: TGTGCCAGTTCGGGGGACAATGAGCAGTTCTTC. Amino acid sequence: CASSGDNEQFF.

The CDR3: CASSSYSSRQGGSTGELFF. CDR3 in DNA: TGTGCCAGCAGTTCCTATAGTTCCCGACAGGGAGGCTCGACCGGGGAGCTGTTTTTT. This rearrangement joins TRBV28 to TRBJ2-2, with D maybe TRBD1 (7 bases). V lost 4 bases and J 5 bases, leaving 26 bases between the germline ends. The CDR3 is 19 residues long. Germline assignment: CDR1 MDHEN and CDR2 SYDVKM.

This clone has a handful of counts. The chain uses TRBV18 and TRBJ1-4; D unresolved. CDR1 is KGHSH and CDR2 is LQKENI in the germline V gene. V was shortened by 2 bases and J by 0 bases, with 10 bases between the two germline ends. There are 16 residues in the CDR3. The CDR3, as DNA: TGTGCCAGCTCACCAATCGAGGGTGCAACTAATGAAAAACTGTTTTTT. Amino acid sequence: CASSPIEGATNEKLFF.

The chain recombines TRBV7-9 with TRBJ1-5; TRBD1 agrees at 10 bases. Trimming at V came to 3 bases and at J to 6 bases, leaving 2 bases not matched to a gene. Germline V gene sequence: CDR1 SEHNR, CDR2 FQNEAQ (reference sequence). This CDR3 spans 14 amino acids. The CDR3 DNA reads as TGTGCCAGCAGCTTGGGACAGGGGTCTCAGCCCCAGCATTTT. Its translation is CASSLGQGSQPQHF.

CDR3: CSVDRGRTEAFF. The CDR3 DNA is TGCAGCGTTGACAGGGGACGGACTGAAGCTTTCTTT. J is TRBJ1-1 and V is TRBV29-1; a weak D match, TRBD1 (6 bases). The germline CDR1 and CDR2 sequences are SQVTM and ANQGSEA. This CDR3 contains 12 residues. Trimming cost V 3 bases and J 5 bases, with 10 bases left between them.

The chain recombines TRBV27 with TRBJ1-1, with 7 bases matching TRBD1. With V trimmed by 1 base and J by 4 bases, 3 bases remained unmatched. The CDR3 runs to 14 residues. Germline CDR1 reads MNHEY; CDR2 reads SMNVEV (reference sequence). CDR3 sequence reads: CASSLWGQSTEAFF. CDR3 bases: TGTGCCAGCAGTTTATGGGGACAGAGCACTGAAGCTTTCTTT.

The chain links TRBV7-8 to TRBJ1-6; D is ambiguous. V was pared by 2 bases and J by 10 bases, with 21 bases between. Germline lookup yields CDR1 SGHVS and CDR2 FQNEAQ. The CDR3 consists of 17 residues. The CDR3 loop reads CASSLHPVWAGESPLHF. The CDR3 DNA reads as TGTGCCAGCAGCTTACATCCGGTTTGGGCAGGTGAATCACCCCTCCACTTT.

The chain couples TRBV13 to TRBJ2-7, with a possible D match to TRBD2 (5 bases). The CDR3 is made up of 13 amino acids. Germline V gives CDR1 PRHDT, CDR2 FYEKMQ (reference sequence). V lost 2 bases and J 5 bases, leaving 10 bases between the germline ends. For the CDR3, the DNA is TGTGCCAGCAGCTTACGGGATCGCGACGAGCAGTACTTC. Amino acid sequence: CASSLRDRDEQYF.

About this clone: Relative to the germline gene, one junction end is altered; a read error may explain this. This chain uses TRBV5-1 with TRBJ1-2, with D uncertain. This CDR3 has 14 residues. Germline V gene lookup returns CDR1 SGHRS and CDR2 YFSETQ. This CDR3 is CASNLDQANYGYTF. The DNA for the CDR3 is TGCGCCAGCAACTTGGATCAGGCGAACTATGGCTACACCTTC.